The 7 T cell receptor beta chains below were found in one sample sequenced in a study of blood T cell repertoires in COVID-19 (dated by TCRdb to 2020 to 2022). Library construction relied on the immunoSEQ multiplex PCR assay. TCRdb limited this immuneACCESS table to in-frame rearrangements with V and J called. A share of clones is missing; checked studies link under half to unresolved V genes, and the rest is unexplained. This sample comprises some 49,000 clones, about 76% of them detected only once. In total, the top ten clones hold approximately 20% of the sample. Sample: peripheral blood. These receptors were taken from a woman older than 75 with COVID-19, enrolled during active disease.

The sample holds a few counts of this clone. The chain joins TRBV27 to TRBJ2-7, with 10 positions matching TRBD1. This CDR3 is 13 amino acids long. The V and J ends lost 8 bases and 6 bases, in that order; junction bases with no gene match: 7. Per germline, CDR1 MNHEY and CDR2 SMNVEV (reference sequence). The CDR3 region has the DNA TGTGCCAGCGGCAGACAGGGGGCGGGCGAGCAGTACTTC. Encoded protein: CASGRQGAGEQYF.

The V gene is TRBV19, the J gene TRBJ1-6; 10 positions match TRBD1. Trimming took 1 base from V and 7 from J; bases not matched to a gene: 7. CDR1 and CDR2 from the germline V gene are LNHDA and SQIVND (reference sequence). The CDR3 loop spans 17 amino acids. The CDR3 nucleotides are TGTGCCAGTAGTATAGCCCCGGGACAGGGGTCCAATTCACCCCTCCACTTT. It translates to CASSIAPGQGSNSPLHF.

V and J are TRBV18 and TRBJ2-5; 8 positions match TRBD2. The ends lost 4 bases at V and 0 bases at J; junction bases unmatched: 1. Germline CDR1 and CDR2: KGHSH and LQKENI. The CDR3 runs to 14 residues. CDR3 sequence: CASSLAGNQETQYF. The CDR3 nucleotides read TGTGCCAGCTCACTAGCGGGGAACCAAGAGACCCAGTACTTC.

In this sample, this clone turned up a few times. The rearrangement joins TRBV5-8 to TRBJ2-1; 7 bases line up with TRBD1. Germline assignment: CDR1 SGHTS and CDR2 YDEGEE. The J segment lost 5 bases and the V segment lost 4 bases, leaving 6 bases of the junction unmatched. CDR3 length equals 14 residues. The CDR3 reads CASSPRDSHNEQFF. CDR3 sequence (DNA): TGTGCCAGCAGCCCTCGGGACAGCCACAATGAGCAGTTCTTC.

The chain carries TRBV11-2 and TRBJ2-1, with 8 bases aligning to TRBD1. The CDR3 runs 15 residues. CDR1 is SGHAT and CDR2 is FQNNGV in the germline V gene. The trim removed 8 bases at V and 2 bases at J, leaving 8 bases unmatched. Here the CDR3 reads CASGSTGGTYNEQFF. As DNA, the CDR3 is TGTGCCAGCGGGAGTACAGGGGGAACCTACAATGAGCAGTTCTTC.

The V call is TRBV7-9, the J call TRBJ2-7; 7 positions agree with TRBD2. J lost 3 bases, V lost 5 bases, and 7 bases had no gene match. Looked up from germline, CDR1 is SEHNR and CDR2 is FQNEAQ (reference sequence). The CDR3 sequence is 14 residues long. CDR3 bases: TGTGCCAGCAGCCCACAGCGGGGATACTACGAGCAGTACTTC. It is translated as CASSPQRGYYEQYF.

V gene TRBV6-5 combines with J gene TRBJ1-6; 8 nucleotides agree with TRBD1. Germline V CDR1 and CDR2: MNHEY, SVGAGI. The CDR3 is 16 amino acids. V was pared by 2 bases and J by 2 bases, with 2 bases of the junction left unmatched. The chain's CDR3 is CASSYRDRTYNSPLHF. CDR3 DNA sequence: TGTGCCAGCAGTTACAGGGACAGGACCTATAATTCACCCCTCCACTTT.